These 9 T cell receptor beta chains originate from one sample sequenced in a study of shared clonotypes between healthy human individuals. Clones were sequenced by immunoSEQ multiplex PCR, and TCRdb holds only the in-frame ones, with some missing. Of about 680,000 clones listed, about 91% are singletons. Cells designated naive CD8 were CD45RO-negative and were positively selected for CCR7, with terminally differentiated effector memory CD45RA+ cells excluded. Sample: naive CD8+ T cells sorted from blood. Receptors originate from a man aged 25 to 40 in good health.

This chain uses TRBV7-2 with TRBJ2-1; D might be TRBD2 (5 bases). Germline loops: CDR1 SGHTA, CDR2 FQGNSA. The germline V and J ends were trimmed by 3 bases and 10 bases, with 13 bases remaining between them. The length of the CDR3 is 13 residues. The CDR3 DNA reads as TGTGCCAGCAGCTTTCCCGGGGTGGGAGAGCAGTTCTTC. Translating gives CASSFPGVGEQFF.

The chain carries TRBV9 and TRBJ2-2, with 7 bases aligning to TRBD1. The CDR3 is 17 residues long. With V trimmed by 4 bases and J by 3 bases, 12 bases remained unmatched. Per germline, CDR1 SGDLS and CDR2 YYNGEE. The CDR3 region has the DNA TGTGCCAGCAGCTCAAAAGCCGGGACAGCCTACACCGGGGAGCTGTTTTTT. It is translated as CASSSKAGTAYTGELFF.

This clone has just one count. The chain uses TRBV5-5 and TRBJ2-3; maybe TRBD2 (6 bases). CDR3 length equals 13 residues. Germline V CDR1 and CDR2: SGHKS, YYEKEE (reference sequence). V gave up 5 bases and J gave up 8 bases, with 15 bases separating them. CDR3 region: CASRLGGEVTQYF. The CDR3 nucleotides are TGTGCCAGCAGGTTAGGAGGGGAGGTTACGCAGTATTTT.

The chain couples TRBV27 to TRBJ2-1, with 10 bases identical to TRBD2. The length of the CDR3 is 18 residues. Germline CDR1 reads MNHEY; CDR2 reads SMNVEV (reference sequence). J lost 1 base, V lost 10 bases, and 16 bases had no gene match. The CDR3 protein is CATQKLAGIRRSYNEQFF. The DNA of the CDR3 is TGTGCCACGCAAAAACTAGCGGGAATTCGAAGGTCCTACAATGAGCAGTTCTTC.

The chain uses TRBV27 and TRBJ2-7; 7 bases agree with TRBD1. The CDR3 spans 14 residues. J lost 1 base, V lost 5 bases, and 5 bases had no gene match. Germline V gene lookup returns CDR1 MNHEY and CDR2 SMNVEV (reference sequence). The DNA of the CDR3 is TGTGCCAGCAGTATCGACAGGGAATCCTACGAGCAGTACTTC. Translating gives CASSIDRESYEQYF.

This clone showed up just once. The rearrangement uses TRBV7-9 and TRBJ2-7; TRBD2 aligns across 11 bases. This CDR3 is built from 15 residues. Trimming at V came to 3 bases and at J to 6 bases, leaving 7 bases not matched to a gene. Per the germline V gene, CDR1 is SEHNR and CDR2 is FQNEAQ (reference sequence). The chain's CDR3 is CASSLSSGRVLEQYF. DNA for the CDR3: TGTGCCAGCAGCTTGAGTAGCGGGAGGGTTCTCGAGCAGTACTTC.

This rearrangement joins TRBV7-8 to TRBJ2-7, with D uncertain. The CDR3 totals 14 residues. Germline-derived CDR1 and CDR2 are SGHVS and FQNEAQ. Trimming cost V 5 bases and J 0 bases, with 11 bases left between them. The CDR3 DNA is TGTGCCAGCAGCGTTGGACCGCCCTCCTACGAGCAGTACTTC. Its translation is CASSVGPPSYEQYF.

This chain uses TRBV27 with TRBJ1-4; 7 bases are shared with TRBD1. Looked up from germline, CDR1 is MNHEY and CDR2 is SMNVEV (reference sequence). CDR3 length: 16 amino acids. The junction had 15 bases not matched to a gene; V was cut back by 6 bases and J by 8 bases. The chain's CDR3 is CASSPQGRAGMEKLFF. The CDR3 DNA sequence: TGTGCCAGCAGCCCACAGGGGAGGGCGGGAATGGAAAAACTGTTTTTT.

V gene TRBV4-3 combines with J gene TRBJ1-1; no definite D call. CDR1 LGHNA and CDR2 YSLEER come from the germline V gene. The V and J ends lost 7 bases and 6 bases respectively, with 15 bases between them. The length of the CDR3 is 13 residues. For the CDR3, the DNA is TGCGCCAGCAAGATTGTGGGAAACCCTGAAGCTTTCTTT. It encodes CASKIVGNPEAFF.